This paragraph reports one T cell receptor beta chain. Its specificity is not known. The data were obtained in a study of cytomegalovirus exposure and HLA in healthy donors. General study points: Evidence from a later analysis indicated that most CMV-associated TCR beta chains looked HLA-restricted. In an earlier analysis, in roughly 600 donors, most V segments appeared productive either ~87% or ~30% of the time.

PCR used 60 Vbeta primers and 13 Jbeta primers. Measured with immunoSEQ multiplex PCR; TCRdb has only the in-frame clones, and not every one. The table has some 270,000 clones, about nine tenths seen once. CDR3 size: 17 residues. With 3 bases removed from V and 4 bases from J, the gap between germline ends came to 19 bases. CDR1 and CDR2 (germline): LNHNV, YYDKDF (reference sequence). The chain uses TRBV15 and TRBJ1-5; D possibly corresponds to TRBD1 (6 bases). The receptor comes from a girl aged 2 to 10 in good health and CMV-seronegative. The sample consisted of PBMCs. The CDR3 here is CATSRLRGLQLNQPQHF. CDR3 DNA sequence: TGTGCCACCAGCAGGCTCAGGGGATTGCAGCTGAATCAGCCCCAGCATTTT.